This TCR beta chain was identified during a study of a mutant IDH1 vaccine in newly diagnosed glioma. Turning to the study itself: Vaccine administration was initiated 4-6 weeks following radiotherapy alone, or with temozolomide cycles.

Time point described: week 5, during vaccination. In every dose of vaccine, 300 ug of mutant IDH1 20-mer peptide was given alongside topical imiquimod. Donors had new IDH1-mutant astrocytomas of WHO grade 3 or 4 (ATRX-lost). Profiled with immunoSEQ multiplex PCR; TCRdb holds only in-frame clones, not every one. The table lists about 36,000 clones, roughly 76% of them singletons. Of note for this clone: The antigen is unknown.

Trimming removed 1 base from V and 2 bases from J, with 14 bases in between. The CDR3 has 17 residues. CDR1 LGHNA and CDR2 YSLEER come from the germline V gene. The V call is TRBV4-3, the J call TRBJ2-2; D might be TRBD2 (5 bases). The TCR comes from a man aged 45 to 65 with glioma. The sequencing used PBMCs, collected from a glioma patient whose treatment included an IDH1 peptide vaccine. For the CDR3, the DNA is TGCGCCAGCAGCCAAGTGGGCCGGGAAGACAACACCGGGGAGCTGTTTTTT. Translating it yields CASSQVGREDNTGELFF.